This T cell receptor (beta chain) was recovered during a study of beta chain features in type 1 diabetes. Germline-derived CDR1 and CDR2 are GTSNPN and SVGIG (reference sequence). The CDR3 contains 10 residues. A few counts support this clone. Its cognate antigen is unknown. Study outcomes and limitations: There was a moderate but significant shortening of TCRB CDR3s in all four CD4+ subsets of Type 1 diabetes patients. Whatever favoring of shorter templates PCR might show would apply equally to patients and controls.

The sequenced template was cDNA made from the entire isolated RNA. Produced via immunoSEQ multiplex PCR; TCRdb's table is partial and in-frame only. Among around 130,000 clones, approximately 10% were seen once, and the ten largest hold 0.6% to 0.9%. Sorting gave populations that all exceeded 98% purity. The sequenced sample was central memory CD4+ T cells from blood. The chain couples TRBV30 to TRBJ1-2; D uncertain. The source is a man younger than 45 with type 1 diabetes. The CDR3 nucleotides read TGTGGGCCCGGGGACTATGGCTACACCTTC. Translated, it gives CGPGDYGYTF.